The source of this T cell receptor beta chain is a study of response to subunit inactivated influenza vaccine (dated 2018 in TCRdb). Broadly, across the study: To follow how T cells responded to a trivalent subunit inactivated influenza vaccine, the researchers relied on deep quantitative profiling of the T cell receptor repertoire.

Library generation was performed with RT-PCR. The sequencer was an Illumina HiSeq 2500. TCRdb's own reprocessing of the public reads used fastp at Q25 and MiXCR and kept productive beta chains. CDR3 protein sequences are deduplicated, and each keeps its most common genes and DNA. Counted in this sample were about 570,000 distinct CDR3 sequences; about 11% of them appeared once. The leading ten clones occupy around 10% of the sample. CDR1 and CDR2, per the germline V gene (reference sequence), are SEHNR and FQNEAQ. The CDR3, from cysteine to phenylalanine, totals 15 residues. Only CDR3 DNA remains: 45 bases, in frame from the first base. V is pruned by 5 bases and J by 7 bases, leaving 7 bases of the junction without a gene match. Overall study results and their limits: It was suggested by the authors that each seasonal influenza vaccination may recruit only a limited number of new T cells.

A few counts support this clonotype. Its target antigen remains unknown. It has no much larger one-base neighbor in the sample; base qualities were not kept. A further study also used this sample, focusing on T cells expressing NK-cell markers. The second source states: TCR beta cDNA libraries were made by 5'RACE template switching that added a universal primer site and unique molecular identifiers. Three sorted T-cell subsets (CD3+CD56+NKG2C+, CD3+CD56+NKG2C- and CD3+CD56-NKG2C+) from about 8 donors had their TCR beta-chain repertoires profiled. Seven of the eight sequenced donors were HCMV-seropositive and one was HCMV-seronegative. In several experiments an anti-gammadeltaTCR antibody was added to restrict sorting to alphabetaTCR-expressing T cells. In roughly six donors, the dominant CD3+CD56+NKG2C+ clonotypes ranked among the top 10 CD8+ clonotypes, making up about 1.0-8% of CD8+ T cells. Those dominant clonotypes were again the most abundant among CD3+CD56-NKG2C+ cells in a handful of donors, at roughly 25-60.1%. It remained unclear whether the expanded NKG2C-expressing T cell clones were specific for HCMV antigens. The study sequenced eight donors, all healthy volunteers chosen at random: three men and five women. HCMV serostatus was determined by detecting HCMV-specific IgG in serum with a commercial ELISA kit. Ficoll density gradient centrifugation was used to isolate peripheral blood mononuclear cells from blood. For roughly 6 donors, bulk peripheral blood T-cell repertoires were also sequenced from unsorted PBMC. Synthesis of cDNA was primed from the TCR beta constant segment and was followed by two consecutive PCR amplification steps. Illumina HiSeq 2000/2500, MiSeq or NextSeq was used to sequence libraries as 2 x 150 bp reads. Reads were demultiplexed and grouped by UMI with MIGEC, and clonotypes were assembled and quantified with MiTCR. To exclude erroneous sequences, any TCR cDNA sequence not supported by at least two reads was discarded. The tcR package was used for downstream repertoire analysis, with clonotypes matched between fractions based on CDR3 nucleotide sequence plus V segment. VDJmatch was used to annotate antigen specificity against VDJdb, with one amino acid substitution allowed in CDR3.

This TCR was sampled from a middle-aged man who received an inactivated influenza vaccine. Donor details come from another sample of the same person, matched by shared clones. The chain employs TRBV7-9 and TRBJ1-6; 8 bases in the middle match TRBD1. The specimen was PBMCs from blood, collected on the day of vaccination. CDR3 sequence: CASSPTGALNSPLHF. In nucleotides, the sequence is TGTGCCAGCAGCCCGACAGGGGCCCTAAATTCACCCCTCCACTTT.